The clone carrying this TCR beta chain was recorded a few times. No patient received treatment before thyroid surgery. This entry comes from a study of metastatic and nonmetastatic thyroid tumors. The overall study: Across blood and tumor or nodule tissue, repertoires from malignant and benign thyroid patients were compared with one another.

The ends were cut back, 8 bases at V and 2 bases at J, with 16 bases in the middle. The CDR3 loop spans 14 amino acids. Germline V gives CDR1 SNHLY, CDR2 FYNNEI. Authors' processing steps: The distant-metastasis classifier for papillary thyroid cancer was built from CDR3 differences across clinicopathological groups. MiXCR was used by TCRdb to re-call the PCR reads. TCRdb, rather than the study authors, made the V and J calls. The table includes 5,500 to 8,000 clones, 30% to 35% detected once. The material sequenced was tumor tissue. The TCR sequence derives from a female donor with papillary thyroid cancer or a benign thyroid nodule (not recorded which). Some clones in this sample may be carry-over from other donors' samples. The chain is built from TRBV2 and TRBJ2-7; D might be TRBD1 (5 bases). The CDR3 nucleotides read TGTGCCAGCGGTCCCAGGGTTCTGACCTACGAGCAGTACTTC. Protein sequence: CASGPRVLTYEQYF.